Sequencing of this TCR beta chain was carried out in a study of blood T cell repertoires in COVID-19. With 3 bases clipped from V and 0 bases from J, the junction kept 9 bases outside the gene matches. Germline V gives CDR1 GTSNPN, CDR2 SVGIG (reference sequence). The CDR3 loop spans 16 amino acids. As processed by the authors: Using reference gene primer amplification, nucleated cell counts were estimated. Repertoires were generated with immunoSEQ multiplex PCR, while TCRdb's copy carries only in-frame clones and drops some. That table gives V, J and clone size, and the DNA gave D and trimming. This sample has 270,000 or so clones, with 83% found just once.

This TCR derives from a woman aged 50 to 65 who had recovered from COVID-19. The chain has TRBV30 and TRBJ2-3, with 7 nucleotides matching TRBD1. Sequenced material: peripheral blood. CDR3 region: CAWRPRRDSSTDTQYF. For the CDR3, the DNA is TGTGCCTGGAGGCCTCGTCGGGACAGTAGCACAGATACGCAGTATTTT. The full variable domain, rest sourced from reference TRBV30 and TRBJ2-3, is SQTIHQWPATLVQPVGSPLSLECTVEGTSNPNLYWYRQAAGRGLQLLFYSVGIGQISSEVPQNLSASRPQDRQFILSSKKLLLSDSGFYLCAWRPRRDSSTDTQYFGPGTRLTVL.